The T cell receptor (beta chain) under discussion was sequenced for a study of siplizumab effects on memory and regulatory T cells. The method was immunoSEQ multiplex PCR; TCRdb's version includes in-frame clones alone and lacks a portion of them. The repertoire holds about 70,000 clones, with 75% to 90% as singletons. CDR1 is LNHDA and CDR2 is SQIVND in the germline V gene (reference sequence). This CDR3 is 15 amino acids long. J gave up 7 bases and V 3 bases, and 7 bases lay outside the gene matches. This TCR came from a human donor in good health. This chain connects TRBV19 to TRBJ2-2, with 8 positions matching TRBD2. Sequences were obtained from Tregs sorted from blood. For the CDR3, the DNA is TGTGCCAGTAGTATTTACGGGAGGGCCCACGGGGAGCTGTTTTTT. Protein sequence: CASSIYGRAHGELFF.